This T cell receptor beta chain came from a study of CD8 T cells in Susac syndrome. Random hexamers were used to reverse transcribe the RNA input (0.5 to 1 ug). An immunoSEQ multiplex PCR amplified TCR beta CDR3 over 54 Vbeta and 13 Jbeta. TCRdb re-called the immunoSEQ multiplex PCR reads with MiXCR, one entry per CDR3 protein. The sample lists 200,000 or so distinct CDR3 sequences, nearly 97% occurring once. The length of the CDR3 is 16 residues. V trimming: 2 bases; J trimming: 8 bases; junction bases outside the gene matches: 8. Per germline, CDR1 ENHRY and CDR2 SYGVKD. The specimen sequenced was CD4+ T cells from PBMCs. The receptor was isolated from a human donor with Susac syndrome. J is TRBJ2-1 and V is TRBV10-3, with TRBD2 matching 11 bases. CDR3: CAISEIAGGLSDEQFF. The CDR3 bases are TGTGCCATCAGTGAGATAGCGGGGGGGCTGTCGGATGAGCAGTTCTTC.